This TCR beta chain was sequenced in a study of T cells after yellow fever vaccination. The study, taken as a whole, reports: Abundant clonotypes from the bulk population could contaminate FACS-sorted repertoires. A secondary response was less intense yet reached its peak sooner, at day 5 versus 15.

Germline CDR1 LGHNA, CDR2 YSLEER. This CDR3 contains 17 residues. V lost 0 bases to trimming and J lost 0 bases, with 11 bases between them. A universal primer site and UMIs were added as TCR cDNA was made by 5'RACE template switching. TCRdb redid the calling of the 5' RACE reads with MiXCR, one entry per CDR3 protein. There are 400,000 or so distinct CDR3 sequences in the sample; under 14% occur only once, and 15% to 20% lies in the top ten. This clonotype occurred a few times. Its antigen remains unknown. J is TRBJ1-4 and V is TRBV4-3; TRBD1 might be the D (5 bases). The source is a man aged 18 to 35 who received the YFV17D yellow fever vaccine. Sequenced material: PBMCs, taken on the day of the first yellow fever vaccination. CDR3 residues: CASSQDGRGATNEKLFF. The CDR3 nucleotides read TGCGCCAGCAGCCAAGATGGAAGGGGCGCAACTAATGAAAAACTGTTTTTT.